This T cell receptor beta chain was observed in a study of CD8 T cells in ankylosing spondylitis. Study outcomes and limitations: The authors reported significant enrichment of disease-linked clones in matched ankylosing spondylitis synovial fluid. A TCR beta motif made of 7 to 9 highly homologous variants seemed typical of ankylosing spondylitis blood. Disease-linked clones displayed a CD8+ phenotype and appeared relatively rarely in peripheral blood. Several of the motif variants were reported before in synovial fluid and blood from reactive arthritis.

Libraries for TCR beta were made by quantitative 5'-RACE with molecular barcodes. TCRdb recomputed calls from the 5' RACE reads with MiXCR, one row per CDR3 protein. This sample carries some 330,000 distinct CDR3 sequences, around 7.6% of them seen once, and the ten largest clones take roughly 15%. Germline CDR1 reads DFQATT; CDR2 reads SNEGSKA (reference sequence). The CDR3 length is 15 residues. V was clipped by 6 bases and J by 8 bases, with 22 bases between them. A remark on this clonotype: Its antigen is undetermined.

Sequenced: blood, either unsorted or a sorted T cell fraction (not recorded which). The V gene is TRBV20-1, the J gene TRBJ2-2; TRBD2 is a possible D gene (6 bases). The clonotype comes from a male donor with ankylosing spondylitis. DNA for the CDR3: TGCAGTGCAAGGAGGGTTGGCGGCGCACTGGGGGAGCTGTTTTTT. It codes for CSARRVGGALGELFF.